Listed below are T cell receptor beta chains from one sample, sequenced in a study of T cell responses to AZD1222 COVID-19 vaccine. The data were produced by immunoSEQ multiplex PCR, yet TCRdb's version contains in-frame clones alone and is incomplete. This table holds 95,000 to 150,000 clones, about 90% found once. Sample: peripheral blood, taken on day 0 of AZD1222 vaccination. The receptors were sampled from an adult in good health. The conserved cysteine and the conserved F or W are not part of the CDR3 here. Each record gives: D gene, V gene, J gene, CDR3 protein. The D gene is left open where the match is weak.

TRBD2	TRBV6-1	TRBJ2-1	ASSEAGVAGGTYNEQF
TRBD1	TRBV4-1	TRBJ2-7	ASSLTPGQGAVEQY
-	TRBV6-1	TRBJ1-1	ASSERGTAGGTEAF
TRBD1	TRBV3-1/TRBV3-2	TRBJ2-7	ASSPGTGPAGSTYEQY
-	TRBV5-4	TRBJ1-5	ASSLGGSNQPQH
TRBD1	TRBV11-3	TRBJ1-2	ASSSTRQGLYGYT
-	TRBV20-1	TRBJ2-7	SASKSGGYEQY
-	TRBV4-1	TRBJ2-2	ASSQPRTRTANTGELF
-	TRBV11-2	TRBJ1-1	ASSLVAGPMNTEAF
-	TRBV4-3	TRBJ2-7	ASSQDMLREMTYEQY
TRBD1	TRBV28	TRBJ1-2	ASSLTQGDGYGYT
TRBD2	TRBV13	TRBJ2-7	ASSSDLSLGGLAYEQY
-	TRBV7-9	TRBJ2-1	ASSLVFRSPHEQF
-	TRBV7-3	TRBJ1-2	ASSFTLGGGGGYT
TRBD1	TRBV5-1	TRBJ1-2	ASSPTGGYYGYT
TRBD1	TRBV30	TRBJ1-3	AWRRERGPDTIY
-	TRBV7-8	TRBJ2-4	ASSSRPPTSQNIQY
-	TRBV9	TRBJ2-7	ASSVNSRYEQY
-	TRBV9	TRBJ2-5	ASSGGLLETQY
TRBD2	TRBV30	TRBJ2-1	AWNLAGGNEQF
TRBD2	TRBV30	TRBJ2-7	AWSFSGGSYEQY
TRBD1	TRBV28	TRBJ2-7	ASTLGTGPYEQY
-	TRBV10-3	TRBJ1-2	AISAGGGGYT
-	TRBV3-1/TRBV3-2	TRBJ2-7	ASRFSGTSSYEQY
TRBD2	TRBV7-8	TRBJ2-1	ASSLAWTSGSYNEQF
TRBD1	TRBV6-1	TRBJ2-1	ASSESWDRGNEQF
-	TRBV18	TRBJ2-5	ASSPEVGVQETQY
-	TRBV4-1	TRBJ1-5	ASSQNGGASNQPQH
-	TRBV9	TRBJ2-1	ASSVGQSYNEQF
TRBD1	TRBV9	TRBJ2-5	ASSAGTGLAQETQY
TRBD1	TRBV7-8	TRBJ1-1	ASYLQGWNTEAF
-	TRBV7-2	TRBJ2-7	ASSLNPDWGWEQY
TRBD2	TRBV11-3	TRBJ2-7	ASSWGGNYEQY
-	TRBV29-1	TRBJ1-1	SVEKRLNTEAF
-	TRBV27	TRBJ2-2	ASRLYQGNTGELF
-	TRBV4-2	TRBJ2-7	ASSPRKGTYEQY
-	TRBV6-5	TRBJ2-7	ASQRQDPYEQY
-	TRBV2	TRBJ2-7	ASSGDLYEQY
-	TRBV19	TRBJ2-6	ASSDSSGANVLT
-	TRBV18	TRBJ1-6	ASSRDGRNTYNSPLH
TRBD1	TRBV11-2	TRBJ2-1	ASSILGTGGTYNEQF
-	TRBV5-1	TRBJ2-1	ASSTGPGEQF
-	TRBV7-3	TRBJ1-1	ASSFGGQLNTEAF
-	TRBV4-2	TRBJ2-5	AAGGSQETQY
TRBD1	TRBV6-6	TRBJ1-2	ASSPGDDVTGGFPHGYT
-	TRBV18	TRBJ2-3	ASSPSESDTQY
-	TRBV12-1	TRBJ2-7	ASTTGTGSEQY
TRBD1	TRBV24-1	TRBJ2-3	ATSDPETGGQDTQY